This T cell receptor (beta chain) was obtained from a study of T cells in Graves' hyperthyroidism and ophthalmopathy. Pregnant or lactating patients were excluded, as were those with uncontrolled infection or other autoimmune disease. In its sample, this clonotype was seen many times. Its cognate antigen is unknown. Broader study findings: Progression to ophthalmopathy was predicted a median of roughly 6.6 months early.

Amplification yielded TCR beta CDR3 regions, with RNA transcripts as the source. HTBI primers drove first-round RT-PCR of the TCR CDR3. A single record per CDR3 protein comes from TCRdb applying MiXCR to the multiplex PCR reads. The sample shows hundreds of thousands of distinct CDR3 sequences, approximately 15% of them seen only once. CDR1 and CDR2 from the germline V gene are SGHAT and FQDESV (reference sequence). The CDR3 totals 13 residues. V lost 3 bases to trimming and J lost 9 bases, with 15 bases between them. The origin of this receptor is a woman aged 18-30 years with Graves' hyperthyroidism that later progressed to Graves' ophthalmopathy. The chain combines TRBV11-1 with TRBJ2-7, with D perhaps matching TRBD1 (6 bases). The sample taken for sequencing was blood. This chain's CDR3 is CASSFTGSNGQYF. The DNA for the CDR3 is TGTGCCAGCAGCTTTACAGGGTCGAACGGGCAGTACTTC.